These 15 T cell receptor beta chains originate from one sample sequenced in a study of blood T cell repertoires in COVID-19. Sequencing used immunoSEQ multiplex PCR; TCRdb keeps in-frame clones, though not all of them. Here the sample spans approximately 290,000 clones, about 86% being singletons. The sequenced sample was peripheral blood. These receptors all come from a person aged 65 to 85 with COVID-19, enrolled during active disease.

V is TRBV5-4 and J is TRBJ2-5; 14 bases align to TRBD2. This CDR3 spans 17 amino acids. Germline V gene data show CDR1 as SGHNT and CDR2 as YYREEE (reference sequence). V was pared by 4 bases and J by 3 bases, with 8 bases of the junction left unmatched. The CDR3 DNA is TGTGCCAGCAGCCCACGGACTAGCGGGGGGAAGAAAGAGACCCAGTACTTC. It yields the protein CASSPRTSGGKKETQYF.

The gene calls are TRBV7-2 and TRBJ2-2, with a possible D match to TRBD2 (6 bases). This CDR3 spans 16 amino acids. Germline V CDR1 and CDR2: SGHTA, FQGNSA. V lost 4 bases and J lost 0, with 12 bases in between. The CDR3 region is CASSWSGSPNTGELFF. The CDR3 DNA sequence: TGTGCCAGCAGCTGGTCCGGGAGTCCGAACACCGGGGAGCTGTTTTTT.

For the CDR3, the DNA is TGTGCCAGCAGTTTCTACAGGGGGCACACTGAAGCTTTCTTT. Protein sequence: CASSFYRGHTEAFF. This chain links TRBV28 with TRBJ1-1; 9 bases match TRBD1. V was clipped by 3 bases and J by 3 bases; unmatched bases: 2. CDR1 MDHEN and CDR2 SYDVKM come from the germline V gene. The CDR3 contains 14 residues. Complete variable domain (other parts from reference TRBV28 and TRBJ1-1): DVKVTQSSRYLVKRTGEKVFLECVQDMDHENMFWYRQDPGLGLRLIYFSYDVKMKEKGDIPEGYSVSREKKERFSLILESASTNQTSMYLCASSFYRGHTEAFFGQGTRLTVV.

This clone was picked up a small number of times. V and J are TRBV4-1 and TRBJ2-7; 11 bases fit TRBD2. Germline V CDR1 and CDR2: MGHRA, YSYEKL. The J segment lost 3 bases and the V segment lost 2 bases, leaving 3 bases of the junction unmatched. The CDR3 spans 15 residues. Here the CDR3 DNA reads TGCGCCAGCAGCCAAACACTAGCGGGAGACTACGAGCAGTACTTC. This translates into CASSQTLAGDYEQYF.

This clone was observed at least ten times. This CDR3 is also generated by other DNA sequences in the sample. The rearrangement joins TRBV7-9 to TRBJ1-5, with 10 bases lining up with TRBD1. Germline trimming cut 5 bases from V and 1 base from J; bases unmatched to any gene: 5. The CDR3 runs 16 residues. Looked up from germline, CDR1 is SEHNR and CDR2 is FQNEAQ (reference sequence). The CDR3 region is CASSGGQGGSNQPQHF. Written as DNA, the CDR3 is TGTGCCAGCAGCGGTGGACAGGGGGGGAGCAATCAGCCCCAGCATTTT.

The chain employs TRBV7-8 and TRBJ1-1, with D tentatively TRBD1 (6 bases). The CDR3 is 14 amino acids. Germline V gives CDR1 SGHVS, CDR2 FQNEAQ. Trimming pared 2 bases from V and 5 bases from J, leaving 12 bases between. DNA for the CDR3: TGTGCCAGCAGCTTACCAGGGGTCGGGACTGAAGCTTTCTTT. Protein sequence: CASSLPGVGTEAFF. Full variable domain (rest looked up from reference TRBV7-8 and TRBJ1-1): GAGVSQSPRYKVAKRGQDVALRCDPISGHVSLFWYQQALGQGPEFLTYFQNEAQLDKSGLPSDRFFAERPEGSVSTLKIQRTQQEDSAVYLCASSLPGVGTEAFFGQGTRLTVV.

This rearrangement joins TRBV9 to TRBJ1-5; the D is unclear. The V end was cut by 3 bases, the J end by 7 bases, with 11 bases between. The CDR3 contains 13 residues. Germline CDR1 and CDR2: SGDLS and YYNGEE. CDR3 in DNA: TGTGCCAGCAGCGCACCGAAGAGCCAGCCCCAGCATTTT. It yields the protein CASSAPKSQPQHF.

V usage is TRBV5-5 and J usage is TRBJ2-2, with 12 bases aligning to TRBD1. Germline assignment: CDR1 SGHKS and CDR2 YYEKEE (reference sequence). CDR3 length equals 15 residues. Unmatched junction bases numbered 8, after V lost 1 base and J lost 13 bases. CDR3 coding DNA: TGTGCCAGCAGCTTGACTGCCGGGACAGGGGGCTTGCTGTTTTTT. The encoded protein is CASSLTAGTGGLLFF.

The sample holds one count of this clone. This chain connects TRBV12-3 or TRBV12-4 to TRBJ1-2; no clear D gene. The CDR3 extends over 13 amino acids. V was shortened by 3 bases and J by 8 bases, with 13 bases between the two germline ends. The CDR3: CASSFMGLRGYTF. The CDR3 coding sequence is TGTGCCAGCAGTTTCATGGGCTTACGCGGCTACACCTTC.

V gene TRBV5-4 combines with J gene TRBJ1-2; 9 bases fit TRBD1. J gave up 5 bases and V 4 bases, and 6 bases lay outside the gene matches. Germline V gene sequence: CDR1 SGHNT, CDR2 YYREEE (reference sequence). The CDR3 spans 14 residues. The CDR3 DNA is TGTGCCAGCAGCCGGGGACAGGGTGATTATGGCTACACCTTC. It encodes CASSRGQGDYGYTF.

The rearrangement joins TRBV19 to TRBJ2-1; perhaps TRBD2 as D (6 bases). CDR3 length equals 14 residues. Germline CDR1 LNHDA, CDR2 SQIVND (reference sequence). V was cut by 7 bases and J by 5 bases, with 15 bases left in between. The CDR3 DNA reads as TGTGCCAGTATGAGGGACTCGCCCCACAATGAGCAGTTCTTC. Residues: CASMRDSPHNEQFF. The full variable domain, in which reference TRBV19 and TRBJ2-1 provide the parts outside the CDR3, is DGGITQSPKYLFRKEGQNVTLSCEQNLNHDAMYWYRQDPGQGLRLIYYSQIVNDFQKGDIAEGYSVSREKKESFPLTVTSAQKNPTAFYLCASMRDSPHNEQFFGPGTRLTVL.

This clone has just one count. Its ends do not fully match the called genes, so a read error is possible. The chain couples TRBV5-1 to TRBJ2-1, with 15 bases identical to TRBD2. The CDR3 consists of 15 residues. Germline V gene data show CDR1 as SGHRS and CDR2 as YFSETQ. The CDR3 DNA reads TGCGCCAGCAGCATCGGACTAGCGGGAGGGCTCGGTTGTATCTTC. As protein: CASSIGLAGGLGCIF. The complete variable domain, with remaining parts taken from reference TRBV5-1 and TRBJ2-1, reads KAGVTQTPRYLIKTRGQQVTLSCSPISGHRSVSWYQQTPGQGLQFLFEYFSETQRNKGNFPGRFSGRQFSNSRSEMNVSTLELGDSALYLCASSIGLAGGLGCIFGPGTRLTVL.

This chain uses TRBV7-8 with TRBJ2-3, with 11 bases fitting TRBD2. The V and J ends lost 5 bases and 13 bases, in that order; junction bases with no gene match: 5. The germline gives CDR1 SGHVS, CDR2 FQNEAQ. The CDR3 length is 12 residues. The CDR3 sequence: CASSHIAGGEYF. In DNA form, the CDR3 reads TGTGCCAGCAGCCACATAGCGGGGGGGGAGTATTTT.

The rearrangement links TRBV4-1 to TRBJ1-2, with D hard to call. The CDR3 has 15 amino acids. Germline V lookup: CDR1 MGHRA, CDR2 YSYEKL. Trimming removed 5 bases at V and 5 bases at J, with 18 bases between. Here the CDR3 reads CASSSLEQWVYGYTF. Written as DNA, the CDR3 is TGCGCCAGCAGCAGTCTGGAGCAGTGGGTTTATGGCTACACCTTC.

The V gene is TRBV5-1, the J gene TRBJ1-4; unclear D gene. This CDR3 contains 15 residues. Germline lookup yields CDR1 SGHRS and CDR2 YFSETQ. The V gene lost 4 bases and the J gene lost 0 bases, with 10 bases spanning the gap. The CDR3 DNA reads as TGCGCCAGCAGCGGGTCGGGAGCAACTAATGAAAAACTGTTTTTT. This gives the protein CASSGSGATNEKLFF.